This TCR beta chain appears in the sequencing data of a study of blood T cell repertoires in COVID-19. Overall study: Acute and convalescent COVID-19 samples came from the United States, Italy and Spain. The cDNA or gDNA used as material had been derived from T cells, B-cell-depleted T cells, or PBMCs.

The CDR3 contains 14 residues. V trimming: 5 bases; J trimming: 3 bases; junction bases outside the gene matches: 5. Germline V gene data show CDR1 as MNHEY and CDR2 as SVGAGI. Original processing notes: Amplified reference gene primers provided the basis for estimating nucleated cell counts. This table comes from immunoSEQ multiplex PCR, and its TCRdb copy is limited to in-frame clones, with some not included. Clonal size and the V and J genes are those of that table, whereas D and trimming came from the DNA. The sample lists under 250,000 clones, roughly nine tenths occurring once. This TCR was recovered from a man aged 18 to 35 with active or convalescent COVID-19. Material for sequencing was peripheral blood. V and J are TRBV6-5 and TRBJ2-7; 9 bases match TRBD1. Here the CDR3 DNA reads TGTGCCAGCAGTACTGGGACAGGGAGCTACGAGCAGTACTTC. Protein sequence: CASSTGTGSYEQYF.